This T cell receptor beta chain was sequenced in a study of blood T cell repertoires in COVID-19 (dated by TCRdb to about 2020). Looking at the study overall: Collaborator samples came from the United States, Italy and Spain and covered acute and convalescent phases of COVID-19. The repertoires were released in a freely available public database intended as a resource for research on the immune response to SARS-CoV-2. Where available, HLA class I and class II types were obtained from metadata supplied by the sample provider rather than from assay-based typing. The material from the prospective study consisted of cDNA or gDNA derived from T cells, B-cell-depleted T cells, or PBMCs. Samples were obtained from the ongoing ImmuneRACE study (first 160 participants) and from 950 to 1,500 subjects provided by 6 global collaborators. Sample metadata almost always included a de-identified subject ID, COVID-19 status, age in years and sex. Deeply sampled blood TCRbeta repertoires from subjects exposed to, actively infected with, or recovered from COVID-19 were included in the dataset. What the research found in general, with its limitations: The quantity of clinical and demographic metadata differed by source and by participant and was supplied without curation.

Note on this clone: Its antigen is currently not known. No base quality information exists; no much larger clone differs at one position.

TCRbeta CDR3 regions were amplified from genomic DNA using the immunoSEQ Assay, a bias-controlled multiplex PCR. The original pipeline was this. The number of nucleated cells in each sample was estimated by amplification of reference gene primers within the assay. Sequence reads were collapsed and filtered to measure the absolute abundance of every unique TCRbeta CDR3 rearrangement. Productive Simpson clonality was computed per sample as the square root of Simpson's diversity index over productive rearrangements. Here the immuneACCESS table is served through TCRdb, limited to in-frame sequences with V and J called. Missing clones are a known gap in these copies; in checked studies unresolved V genes cover under half, and the rest lacks a known reason. Clone size and the V and J calls come from that table; the DNA yielded D and trimming. For this sample the table gives 230,000 or so clones, of which approximately 80% were detected only once. The ten largest clones capture 7.5% of the sample.

At one collaborating source in Seattle, patients were enrolled during active infection and were followed longitudinally through the course of disease. The collaborating institutions used their own protocols to collect whole blood in K2EDTA tubes. For TCRbeta analysis, collaborators shipped samples in one of three forms: frozen whole blood, isolated PBMCs, or DNA extracted from either of those sample types. V is pared back by 6 bases and J by 5 bases, with 10 bases lying between the germline termini. Sequences LNHDA (CDR1) and SQIVND (CDR2) are obtained from the germline V gene (reference sequence). CDR3 length: 13 amino acids, cysteine to phenylalanine. Solely the CDR3 DNA is kept, with 39 bases framed from the first base.

The rearranged chain carries TRBV19 and TRBJ1-4, with no confident D gene call. The sample taken for sequencing was peripheral blood. The clonotype was recovered from a woman aged 80 or over with COVID-19, enrolled during active disease. The CDR3 protein is CASSPRANEKLFF. The bases are TGTGCCAGTAGCCCGCGGGCGAATGAAAAACTGTTTTTT.